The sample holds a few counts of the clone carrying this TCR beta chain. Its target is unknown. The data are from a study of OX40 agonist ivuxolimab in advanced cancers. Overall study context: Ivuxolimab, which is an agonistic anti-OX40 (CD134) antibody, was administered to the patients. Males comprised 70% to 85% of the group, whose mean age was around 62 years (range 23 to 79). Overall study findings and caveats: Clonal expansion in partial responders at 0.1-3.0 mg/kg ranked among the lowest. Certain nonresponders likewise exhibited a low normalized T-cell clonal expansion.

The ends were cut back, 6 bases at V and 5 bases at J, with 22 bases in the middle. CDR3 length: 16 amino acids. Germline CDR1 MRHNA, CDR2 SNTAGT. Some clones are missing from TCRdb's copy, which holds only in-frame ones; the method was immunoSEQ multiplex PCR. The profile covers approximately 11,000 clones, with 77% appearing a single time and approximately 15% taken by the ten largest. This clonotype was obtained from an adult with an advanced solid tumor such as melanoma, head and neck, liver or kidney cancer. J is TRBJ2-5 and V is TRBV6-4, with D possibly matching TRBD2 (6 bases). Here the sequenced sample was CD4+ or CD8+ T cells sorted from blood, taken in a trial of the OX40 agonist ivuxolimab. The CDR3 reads CASSPTGGTGGETQYF. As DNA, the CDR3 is TGTGCCAGCAGCCCTACCGGGGGTACGGGTGGTGAGACCCAGTACTTC.